Below are 18 T cell receptor beta chains sequenced from a single sample in a study of blood T cells in healthy people across ages. PCR was performed a second time for about 6 to 12 cycles using a sample-barcoded 5' primer and a J-beta primer mix. A single record per CDR3 protein comes from TCRdb applying MiXCR to the 5' RACE reads. In the table there are over 950,000 distinct CDR3 sequences, 35% to 40% of which are singletons. The specimen was blood. The origin of the receptors is a man aged 18 to 29 in good health.

This sequence joins TRBV19 and TRBJ2-5; 10 nucleotides line up with TRBD1. Per the germline V gene, CDR1 is LNHDA and CDR2 is SQIVND (reference sequence). Trimming removed 3 bases from V and 5 bases from J; junction bases left unmatched: 9. CDR3 length equals 16 residues. The CDR3: CASSIPGTGDLETQYF. CDR3 in DNA: TGTGCCAGTAGTATTCCGGGGACAGGGGATCTGGAGACCCAGTACTTC.

This clonotype was detected only a few times. This rearrangement joins TRBV4-3 to TRBJ2-1; 8 positions agree with TRBD2. The CDR3 is made up of 17 amino acids. J lost 0 bases, V lost 1 base, and 5 bases had no gene match. Germline loops: CDR1 LGHNA, CDR2 YSLEER. CDR3 DNA: TGCGCCAGCAGCCAAGTGGGACTAGGGCGCTCCTACAATGAGCAGTTCTTC. This gives the protein CASSQVGLGRSYNEQFF.

The gene calls are TRBV13 and TRBJ1-1; 7 nucleotides line up with TRBD1. V shed 4 bases, J shed 5 bases, and the junction held 10 bases outside the gene matches. Germline V gene lookup returns CDR1 PRHDT and CDR2 FYEKMQ (reference sequence). The CDR3 loop spans 15 amino acids. CDR3 region: CASSWEGARLTEAFF. The CDR3 nucleotides are TGTGCCAGCAGCTGGGAGGGGGCGAGGTTAACTGAAGCTTTCTTT.

J is TRBJ2-3 and V is TRBV9; tentative D call: TRBD2 (5 bases). Trimming cost V 4 bases and J 2 bases, with 14 bases left between them. The V gene's germline CDR1 is SGDLS and CDR2 YYNGEE. This CDR3 is built from 15 residues. CDR3 nucleotides: TGTGCCAGCAGCACCACGGGATTTAACACAGATACGCAGTATTTT. It encodes CASSTTGFNTDTQYF.

The chain recombines TRBV12-3 or TRBV12-4 with TRBJ2-1; D perhaps matches TRBD2 (6 bases). With 7 bases removed from V and 8 bases from J, the gap between germline ends came to 15 bases. The CDR3 contains 13 residues. CDR3 sequence (DNA): TGTGCCAGCACCCCCGGGAGCATCGATGAGCAGTTCTTC. Translating it yields CASTPGSIDEQFF.

A remark on this clonotype: Germline and junction disagree at one end, which may indicate a read error. The CDR3 loop reads CATSRDVQKNAEAFF. For the CDR3, the DNA is TGTGCCACCAGCAGAGATGTGCAGAAGAACGCTGAAGCTTTCTTT. The V and J genes are TRBV15 and TRBJ1-1; the D is unclear. The CDR3 loop spans 15 amino acids. Germline CDR1 and CDR2: LNHNV and YYDKDF (reference sequence). The full variable domain, in which reference TRBV15 and TRBJ1-1 provide the parts outside the CDR3, is DAMVIQNPRYQVTQFGKPVTLSCSQTLNHNVMYWYQQKSSQAPKLLFHYYDKDFNNEADTPDNFQSRRPNTSFCFLDIRSPGLGDTAMYLCATSRDVQKNAEAFFGQGTRLTVV.

The chain is built from TRBV7-2 and TRBJ2-3; 12 bases are shared with TRBD2. The germline gives CDR1 SGHTA, CDR2 FQGNSA. The CDR3 contains 16 residues. With 4 bases clipped from V and 3 bases from J, the junction kept 5 bases outside the gene matches. This CDR3 is CASSSTGTSGTDTQYF. The CDR3 DNA is TGTGCCAGCAGCTCTACCGGGACTAGCGGGACAGATACGCAGTATTTT.

The chain carries TRBV2 and TRBJ2-1; 14 bases map to TRBD2. This CDR3 spans 19 amino acids. In germline, CDR1 is SNHLY, CDR2 FYNNEI. J gave up 0 bases and V 3 bases, and 7 bases lay outside the gene matches. This chain's CDR3 is CASSDVWGTSGGSYNEQFF. The CDR3 DNA sequence: TGTGCCAGCAGTGACGTCTGGGGGACTAGCGGGGGCTCCTACAATGAGCAGTTCTTC.

This chain joins TRBV3-1 and TRBJ2-1; D is perhaps TRBD1 (5 bases). The CDR3 is 16 amino acids. Germline V gene sequence: CDR1 LGHDT, CDR2 YNNKEL (reference sequence). V was trimmed by 3 bases and J by 0 bases, leaving 12 bases between them. CDR3 sequence: CASSHRVASSYNEQFF. The CDR3 DNA reads as TGTGCCAGCAGCCACAGGGTTGCAAGCTCCTACAATGAGCAGTTCTTC.

The chain couples TRBV28 to TRBJ1-5; no clear D. CDR1 and CDR2 (germline): MDHEN, SYDVKM. Trimming removed 7 bases from V and 6 bases from J, with 10 bases in between. The CDR3 runs to 12 residues. CDR3 residues: CASTSGVQPQHF. The CDR3 nucleotides are TGTGCCAGCACCTCCGGGGTTCAGCCCCAGCATTTT.

This clonotype appeared a single time. The chain links TRBV20-1 to TRBJ2-5; 12 bases line up with TRBD2. With 2 bases clipped from V and 11 bases from J, the junction kept 12 bases outside the gene matches. There are 15 residues in the CDR3. Germline CDR1 DFQATT, CDR2 SNEGSKA (reference sequence). CDR3 protein: CSARLGLAGMNEQYF. CDR3 bases: TGCAGTGCTAGACTCGGACTAGCGGGGATGAATGAGCAGTACTTC.

Concerning this clonotype itself: At one of its ends the junction is not consistent with the germline gene, which may arise from a read error. The chain combines TRBV20-1 with TRBJ2-1, with D unclear. CDR3 length: 13 amino acids. CDR1 is DFQATT, CDR2 SNEGSKA, per germline (reference sequence). The CDR3 DNA follows: TGCAGGGCTAGAGATCGGCGCAACGATGAGCGGTTCTTC. It is translated as CRARDRRNDERFF.

This chain joins TRBV2 and TRBJ1-2, with TRBD1 identical over 7 bases. After removal of 7 bases from V and 4 bases from J, the junction contained 9 bases not matched to a gene. There are 14 residues in the CDR3. The germline V gene encodes CDR1 SNHLY and CDR2 FYNNEI. The CDR3 DNA sequence: TGTGCCAGCACCGCTAACAGGGGTTCCTATGGCTACACCTTC. Protein sequence: CASTANRGSYGYTF.

This clonotype has ten or more counts. The V and J genes are TRBV7-2 and TRBJ1-5; D is unclear. The germline V and J ends were trimmed by 2 bases and 6 bases, with 5 bases remaining between them. This CDR3 is 12 amino acids long. Per germline, CDR1 SGHTA and CDR2 FQGNSA. CDR3 protein: CASSLKGQPQHF. The CDR3 coding sequence is TGTGCCAGCAGCTTAAAGGGTCAGCCCCAGCATTTT.

The chain has TRBV4-3 and TRBJ2-7; D gene uncertain. Germline V lookup: CDR1 LGHNA, CDR2 YSLEER. CDR3 size: 13 residues. Trimming took 1 base from V and 4 from J, leaving 8 bases between them. CDR3 amino acids: CASSQGVVYEQYF. Here the CDR3 DNA reads TGCGCCAGCAGCCAAGGTGTGGTATACGAGCAGTACTTC.

The chain employs TRBV10-3 and TRBJ1-1; 7 bases match TRBD1. V lost 3 bases and J lost 10; bases outside the gene matches: 14. The CDR3 spans 15 residues. Germline values: CDR1 ENHRY, CDR2 SYGVKD. The CDR3 protein is CAISESRGEIIAAFF. Here the CDR3 DNA reads TGTGCCATCAGTGAAAGCAGGGGGGAAATCATCGCAGCTTTCTTT.

There are a few counts of this clonotype. The chain recombines TRBV6-1 with TRBJ1-2; no clear D gene. V dropped 5 bases and J dropped 6 bases, with 10 bases sitting between them. The CDR3 runs 12 residues. The germline CDR1 and CDR2 sequences are MNHNS and SASEGT. CDR3 amino acids: CASSITENGYTF. The CDR3 DNA sequence: TGTGCCAGCAGTATTACAGAGAATGGCTACACCTTC.

This clonotype has just a few counts. The V gene is TRBV11-1, the J gene TRBJ1-2; unclear D gene. Germline V gene lookup returns CDR1 SGHAT and CDR2 FQDESV (reference sequence). Trimming cost V 5 bases and J 8 bases, with 15 bases left between them. CDR3 size: 13 residues. The CDR3 DNA reads as TGTGCCAGCAGCGCCTCCCCGAAAAGGGGCTACACCTTC. The encoded protein is CASSASPKRGYTF. Variable domain in full (rest from reference TRBV11-1 and TRBJ1-2): EAEVAQSPRYKITEKSQAVAFWCDPISGHATLYWYRQILGQGPELLVQFQDESVVDDSQLPKDRFSAERLKGVDSTLKIQPAELGDSAMYLCASSASPKRGYTFGSGTRLTVV.